The next 22 T cell receptor beta chains were all read from a single sample in a study of lymphopenia after photon versus proton radiotherapy. This table comes from immunoSEQ multiplex PCR, and its TCRdb copy is limited to in-frame clones, with some not included. This repertoire shows more than 30,000 clones, approximately 87% found once; its top ten account for approximately 2.9%. The source was peripheral blood, collected from a patient treated with photon-based radiotherapy. These receptors all come from a man aged 45-65 years with gastric cancer.

This clone appeared once. The J gene is TRBJ1-2, the V gene TRBV19; D unclear. Trimming took off 3 bases at V and 4 bases at J, with 12 bases between the two ends. The CDR3 has 14 amino acids. The germline CDR1 and CDR2 sequences are LNHDA and SQIVND (reference sequence). The CDR3 DNA sequence: TGTGCCAGTAGTATCTTGACGGAAAGCTATGGCTACACCTTC. Translated, it gives CASSILTESYGYTF.

The gene calls are TRBV7-3 and TRBJ2-1, with 10 bases identical to TRBD2. Germline V gene data show CDR1 as SGHTA and CDR2 as FQGTGA. CDR3 length: 15 residues. J gave up 4 bases and V 3 bases, and 3 bases lay outside the gene matches. CDR3 sequence reads: CASSFGLAEYNEQFF. DNA for the CDR3: TGTGCCAGCAGCTTCGGACTAGCGGAATACAATGAGCAGTTCTTC.

This clone was detected once. This chain uses TRBV19 with TRBJ1-1, with D perhaps matching TRBD1 (5 bases). The V end lost 4 bases, the J end lost 10 bases, and 28 bases lay between the germline ends. The CDR3 sequence is 17 residues long. Germline CDR1 LNHDA, CDR2 SQIVND (reference sequence). The CDR3 loop reads CASSTARPGLRAWGAFF. In DNA form, the CDR3 reads TGTGCCAGTAGTACCGCGAGGCCGGGACTCCGGGCCTGGGGAGCTTTCTTT.

The chain is built from TRBV6-5 and TRBJ2-1, with 9 positions matching TRBD1. In germline, CDR1 is MNHEY, CDR2 SVGAGI. V gave up 0 bases and J gave up 6 bases; unmatched junction bases: 3. The length of the CDR3 is 15 residues. The CDR3 loop is CASSYSRDRVNEQFF. CDR3 sequence (DNA): TGTGCCAGCAGTTACTCAAGGGACAGGGTCAATGAGCAGTTCTTC.

This chain connects TRBV7-6 to TRBJ2-7; D unresolved. V was pared by 0 bases and J by 8 bases, with 11 bases between. Germline values: CDR1 SGHVS, CDR2 FNYEAQ. The CDR3 length is 13 residues. CDR3 sequence reads: CASSLAEATQQYF. In DNA, the CDR3 is TGTGCCAGCAGCTTAGCCGAGGCAACCCAGCAGTACTTC.

V and J are TRBV11-2 and TRBJ2-3; 7 bases are a match to TRBD2. The CDR3 is 15 residues long. The V segment lost 5 bases and the J segment 0 bases; nucleotides outside the gene matches: 5. The V gene's germline CDR1 is SGHAT and CDR2 FQNNGV. The CDR3 is CASSVSGASTDTQYF. The CDR3 DNA reads TGTGCCAGCAGCGTAAGCGGGGCTAGCACAGATACGCAGTATTTT.

The rearrangement links TRBV19 to TRBJ2-7; 7 bases fit TRBD2. Trimming cost V 7 bases and J 2 bases; bases outside gene matches: 14. The germline V gene has CDR1 LNHDA and CDR2 SQIVND (reference sequence). This CDR3 contains 16 residues. The CDR3 coding sequence is TGTGCCAGTACTACAAGGGGAGGGACCGAGGCCTACGAGCAGTACTTC. Protein: CASTTRGGTEAYEQYF.

The chain uses TRBV19 and TRBJ2-1, with a possible D match to TRBD1 (5 bases). V lost 3 bases and J lost 8, with 11 bases in between. The CDR3 spans 13 residues. Germline-derived CDR1 and CDR2 are LNHDA and SQIVND (reference sequence). The CDR3 DNA reads as TGTGCCAGTAGTATTCAGGGTATGGATGAGCAGTTCTTC. Translated: CASSIQGMDEQFF.

The V and J genes are TRBV2 and TRBJ2-4, with D tentatively TRBD1 (6 bases). Germline CDR1 is SNHLY and CDR2 is FYNNEI. The ends were cut back, 1 base at V and 6 bases at J, with 16 bases in the middle. CDR3 length: 16 residues. The CDR3 region is CASSEELIQGGNIQYF. The CDR3 nucleotides read TGTGCCAGCAGTGAAGAGTTGATACAGGGTGGAAACATTCAGTACTTC.

The rearrangement uses TRBV5-1 and TRBJ1-3; D remains ambiguous. CDR3 length equals 12 residues. The V end was cut by 2 bases, the J end by 0 bases, with 0 bases between. Germline V lookup: CDR1 SGHRS, CDR2 YFSETQ. The CDR3 coding sequence is TGCGCCAGCAGCTTCTCTGGAAACACCATATATTTT. Translation: CASSFSGNTIYF.

This clone was recorded only once. The genes are TRBV7-6 and TRBJ1-3; D is ambiguous. Trimming stripped 1 base from V and 0 bases from J, with 13 bases between. This CDR3 contains 17 residues. CDR1 and CDR2 from the germline V gene are SGHVS and FNYEAQ. The CDR3 here is CASSLGPRGNSGNTIYF. For the CDR3, the DNA is TGTGCCAGCAGCTTAGGTCCGCGCGGAAACTCTGGAAACACCATATATTTT.

The rearrangement links TRBV2 to TRBJ2-5, with D possibly being TRBD2 (6 bases). Germline lookup yields CDR1 SNHLY and CDR2 FYNNEI. The CDR3 length is 14 residues. The ends were cut back, 2 bases at V and 5 bases at J, with 12 bases in the middle. The CDR3 DNA is TGTGCCAGCAGTGAATTCGGGGGTTCGGAGACCCAGTACTTC. Translated: CASSEFGGSETQYF.

The rearrangement uses TRBV7-4 and TRBJ2-3; 10 bases line up with TRBD2. This CDR3 region has 16 residues. From germline, CDR1 is SGHVT and CDR2 SQSDAQ. V lost 5 bases and J lost 6; bases outside the gene matches: 11. DNA for the CDR3: TGTGCCAGCAGCGTCCGGTGGCTAGCGGGAGCCGATACGCAGTATTTT. As protein: CASSVRWLAGADTQYF.

This chain uses TRBV30 with TRBJ2-2, with D possibly being TRBD1 (5 bases). Trimming stripped 0 bases from V and 3 bases from J, with 11 bases between. CDR1 GTSNPN and CDR2 SVGIG come from the germline V gene (reference sequence). The CDR3 covers 15 residues. The DNA for the CDR3 is TGTGCCTGGAGTGTAGGGGCAGGCGACACCGGGGAGCTGTTTTTT. Translation: CAWSVGAGDTGELFF.

This sequence joins TRBV7-9 and TRBJ2-5, with TRBD1 matching over 11 bases. V lost 5 bases and J lost 2; bases outside the gene matches: 1. The CDR3 is made up of 14 amino acids. Germline V lookup: CDR1 SEHNR, CDR2 FQNEAQ (reference sequence). CDR3 coding DNA: TGTGCCAGCAGCCGGGACAGGGGGCAAGAGACCCAGTACTTC. As protein: CASSRDRGQETQYF.

The chain uses TRBV6-5 and TRBJ2-6; D is ambiguous. The CDR3 sequence is 16 residues long. Germline CDR1 is MNHEY and CDR2 is SVGAGI. V shed 0 bases and J shed 2 bases, with 8 bases lying between them. The CDR3 DNA reads as TGTGCCAGCAGTTACTCATTTACAGCTGGGGCCAACGTCCTGACTTTC. It codes for CASSYSFTAGANVLTF.

CDR3 in DNA: TGTGCCAGCAGCTTAGGGGTCGCCCCCTATTCCTACGAGCAGTACTTC. It yields the protein CASSLGVAPYSYEQYF. This sequence joins TRBV13 and TRBJ2-7; no clear D gene. V was trimmed by 0 bases and J by 1 base, leaving 13 bases between them. The CDR3 length is 16 residues. CDR1 is PRHDT, CDR2 FYEKMQ, per germline (reference sequence).

The chain combines TRBV9 with TRBJ2-7; D gene uncertain. V lost 4 bases to trimming and J lost 3 bases, with 14 bases between them. The germline gives CDR1 SGDLS, CDR2 YYNGEE. The CDR3 has 14 amino acids. In DNA, the CDR3 is TGTGCCAGCAGCCCCCGGGTAGCAAACTACGAGCAGTACTTC. This codes for CASSPRVANYEQYF.

V gene TRBV28 combines with J gene TRBJ2-2; no clear D. Germline assignment: CDR1 MDHEN and CDR2 SYDVKM. This CDR3 spans 12 amino acids. The V gene lost 6 bases and the J gene lost 6 bases, with 8 bases spanning the gap. The CDR3 nucleotides are TGTGCCAGCAGGAATGGGGCCGGGGAGCTGTTTTTT. Amino acids: CASRNGAGELFF.

This chain joins TRBV19 and TRBJ2-3; no clear D gene. Germline CDR1 and CDR2: LNHDA and SQIVND (reference sequence). V lost 3 bases, J lost 0 bases, and 10 bases lay in between. This CDR3 is built from 15 residues. In DNA form, the CDR3 reads TGTGCCAGTAGTATCGGTCTGCAAAGCACAGATACGCAGTATTTT. Translating gives CASSIGLQSTDTQYF.

DNA for the CDR3: TGTGCCAGCAGTTACCGGGCCCGGGACGAGCAGTACTTC. Amino acids: CASSYRARDEQYF. This chain uses TRBV27 with TRBJ2-7; D call uncertain. Germline loops: CDR1 MNHEY, CDR2 SMNVEV (reference sequence). CDR3 length: 13 amino acids. V lost 4 bases, J lost 5 bases, and 12 bases lay in between.

V is TRBV4-2 and J is TRBJ2-2; TRBD2 agrees at 13 bases. Germline V gives CDR1 LGHNA, CDR2 YNFKEQ. This CDR3 region has 19 residues. J gave up 0 bases and V 5 bases, and 9 bases lay outside the gene matches. The CDR3 DNA reads TGTGCCAGCAGCGCACCGGGACTAGCGGGACCCGCGAACACCGGGGAGCTGTTTTTT. Its protein product is CASSAPGLAGPANTGELFF.